This record looks at one T cell receptor (beta chain) sequence and its context. Its antigen is not identified. The source of the sample is a study of blood T cells in healthy people across ages. The study's findings and limits: When one million T cells were used, diversity estimates were thought to be underestimates. Significant beta diversity loss was already apparent by age approximately 40, declining roughly linearly.

A second PCR of roughly 7 to 11 cycles used a sample-barcoded 5' primer and a J-beta primer mix. From the 5' RACE reads, TCRdb called clonotypes with MiXCR, one entry per CDR3 protein. Altogether roughly 900,000 distinct CDR3 sequences are present, 40% to 60% being singletons, with the ten largest covering 10% to 15%. CDR3 length: 16 amino acids. Trimming cost V 1 base and J 7 bases; bases outside gene matches: 10. Germline-derived CDR1 and CDR2 are LGHDT and YNNKEL (reference sequence). The sequenced sample was blood. This sequence originates from a man aged 30 to 45 in good health. V usage is TRBV3-1 and J usage is TRBJ1-2; 9 nucleotides align to TRBD1. The CDR3 sequence is CASSQVEGTGPRGYTF. The DNA of the CDR3 is TGTGCCAGCAGCCAAGTCGAAGGGACAGGGCCTCGTGGCTACACCTTC.